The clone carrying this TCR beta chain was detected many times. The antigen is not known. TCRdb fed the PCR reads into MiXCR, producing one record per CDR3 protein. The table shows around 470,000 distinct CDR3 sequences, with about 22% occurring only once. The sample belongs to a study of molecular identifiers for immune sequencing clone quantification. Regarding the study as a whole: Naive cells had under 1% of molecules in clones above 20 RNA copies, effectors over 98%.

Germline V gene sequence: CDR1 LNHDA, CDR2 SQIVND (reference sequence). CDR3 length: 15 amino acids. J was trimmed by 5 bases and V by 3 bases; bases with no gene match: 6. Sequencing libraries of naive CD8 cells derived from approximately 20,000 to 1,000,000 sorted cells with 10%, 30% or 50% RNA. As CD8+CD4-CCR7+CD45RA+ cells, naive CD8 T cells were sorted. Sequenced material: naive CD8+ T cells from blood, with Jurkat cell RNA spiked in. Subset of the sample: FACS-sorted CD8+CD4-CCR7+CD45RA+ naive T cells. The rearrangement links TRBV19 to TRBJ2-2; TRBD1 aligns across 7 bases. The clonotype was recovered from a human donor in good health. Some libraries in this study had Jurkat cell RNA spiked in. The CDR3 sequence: CASSIYRGNTGELFF. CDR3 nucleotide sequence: TGTGCCAGTAGTATTTACAGGGGTAATACCGGGGAGCTGTTTTTT.